This TCR beta chain is drawn from a study of T cell repertoires in aging, cancer and after chemotherapy. Study information: Donors were grouped into six age bands spanning 30 or younger through 70 or older. The full dataset contained several million TCR reads. General study points: Immunological memory after chemotherapy cannot be judged from the repertoire data.

The sample holds a few counts of this clonotype. Its antigen remains unknown. The CDR3 length is 14 residues. The V end lost 3 bases, the J end lost 4 bases, and 11 bases lay between the germline ends. Germline lookup yields CDR1 MNHEY and CDR2 SMNVEV (reference sequence). Peripheral blood genomic DNA, not sorted cells or RNA, was the template. Multiplex touch-down PCR with TRB-A/B primers amplified rearranged V-D-J TRB sequences. A single record per CDR3 protein comes from TCRdb applying MiXCR to the multiplex PCR reads. This table has about 12,000 distinct CDR3 sequences, approximately 31% appearing once.

The sequence was collected from a human donor in good health. The donor label of this sample is uncertain. Sequenced material: blood. The genes are TRBV27 and TRBJ2-3; possibly TRBD2 for D (6 bases). CDR3 in amino acids: CASSLGLHSDTQYF. In DNA form, the CDR3 reads TGTGCCAGCAGTTTGGGACTCCACTCAGATACGCAGTATTTT.